Detailed here is one T cell receptor (beta chain). Its antigen is as yet unknown. A much larger clone differs by one base, so this may be a read error. Using its own MiXCR run on the multiplex PCR reads, TCRdb lists one record per CDR3 protein. Here the sample spans 150,000 to 200,000 distinct CDR3 sequences, 30% to 35% being singletons. This entry is derived from a study of breast tumors, draining lymph nodes, adjacent tissues. The CDR3 is made up of 14 amino acids. V lost 5 bases and J lost 7; bases outside the gene matches: 13. CDR1 is DFQATT and CDR2 is SNEGSKA in the germline V gene (reference sequence). Study-wide points: Tumor TCR diversity was below lymph nodes but above nontumor tissue. Compared with basal-like, luminal-like tumors shared significantly more repertoire with nontumor tissue.

Breast cancer patients provided tissue from their axillary draining lymph nodes. This chain uses TRBV20-1 with TRBJ2-5, with 7 bases that match TRBD2. Sequencing used axillary lymph node tissue. The origin of this receptor is a female donor with breast cancer. Some clones in this sample may be carry-over from other donors' samples. CDR3 in amino acids: CSARRLAGQATQYF. CDR3 sequence (DNA): TGCAGTGCTCGTCGACTAGCCGGCCAGGCGACCCAGTACTTC.